This T cell receptor beta chain was captured in a study of untreated major depressive disorder. Sequenced by immunoSEQ multiplex PCR; TCRdb stores in-frame clones only, minus some. The data hold almost 20,000 clones, with 85% to 90% observed a single time. This CDR3 has 16 residues. V was shortened by 0 bases and J by 3 bases, with 15 bases between the two germline ends. Germline loops: CDR1 SGHTS, CDR2 YDEGEE. Material for sequencing was CD4+ T cells from PBMCs. The clonotype comes from a woman aged 30 to 39 in good health. V and J are TRBV5-8 and TRBJ1-1, with D uncertain. In DNA form, the CDR3 reads TGTGCCAGCAGCTTGGAAAAGGGAGGGATGGACACTGAAGCTTTCTTT. It encodes CASSLEKGGMDTEAFF.